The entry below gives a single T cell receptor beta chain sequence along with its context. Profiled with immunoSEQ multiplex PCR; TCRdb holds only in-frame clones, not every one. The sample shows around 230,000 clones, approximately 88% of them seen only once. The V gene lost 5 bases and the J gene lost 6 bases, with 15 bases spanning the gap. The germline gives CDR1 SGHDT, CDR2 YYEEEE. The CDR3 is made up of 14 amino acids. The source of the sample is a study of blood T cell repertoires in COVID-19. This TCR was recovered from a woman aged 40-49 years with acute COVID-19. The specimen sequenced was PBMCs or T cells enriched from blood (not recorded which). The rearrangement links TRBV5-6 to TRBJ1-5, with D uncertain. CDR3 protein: CASRIKPPSQPQHF. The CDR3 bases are TGTGCCAGCAGGATAAAGCCGCCGAGTCAGCCCCAGCATTTT. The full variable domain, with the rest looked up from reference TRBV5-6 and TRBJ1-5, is DAGVTQSPTHLIKTRGQQVTLRCSPKSGHDTVSWYQQALGQGPQFIFQYYEEEERQRGNFPDRFSGHQFPNYSSELNVNALLLGDSALYLCASRIKPPSQPQHFGDGTRLSIL.